Listed below are T cell receptor beta chains from one sample, sequenced in a study of memory CD8 T cells in hepatitis C reinfection. TCRdb's table, derived via immunoSEQ multiplex PCR, lists solely in-frame clones and lacks some. The table shows under 50,000 clones, with roughly 90% occurring only once. Source material: naive CD8+ T cells sorted from blood. These receptors originate from a man younger than 35 with hepatitis C virus infection. Both conserved end residues are part of each CDR3. The order of the fields is clone size, D gene, V gene, J gene, CDR3 DNA, CDR3 protein. The D gene is left open where the match is weak. The size entry is marked missing in some rows and otherwise reads once, few, many or a size class.

size: .; D: .; V: TRBV10-2; J: TRBJ2-5; DNA: TGCGCCAGCAGTGAGTCGACAGACCAAGAGACCCAGTACTTC; CDR3: CASSESTDQETQYF
size: .; D: TRBD1; V: TRBV28; J: TRBJ1-2; DNA: TGTGCCAGCAGTGACGGGACAGGGTACTATGGCTACACCTTC; CDR3: CASSDGTGYYGYTF
size: .; D: .; V: TRBV28; J: TRBJ1-2; DNA: TGTGCCAGCAGTACAGGGTCCGCCTATGGCTACACCTTC; CDR3: CASSTGSAYGYTF
size: .; D: TRBD2; V: TRBV4-2; J: TRBJ2-7; DNA: TGTGCCAGCAGCCAAGACGAGGGACTAGCCTACGAGCAGTACTTC; CDR3: CASSQDEGLAYEQYF
size: .; D: TRBD2; V: TRBV5-4; J: TRBJ2-1; DNA: TGTGCCAGCAGCGAGGGACTAGTATCCTATGAGCAGTTCTTC; CDR3: CASSEGLVSYEQFF
size: .; D: .; V: TRBV28; J: TRBJ1-5; DNA: TGTGCCAGCAGTTACCCCCTCAGGGAACGGAGCAATCAGCCCCAGCATTTT; CDR3: CASSYPLRERSNQPQHF
size: .; D: TRBD2; V: TRBV7-9; J: TRBJ2-1; DNA: TGTGCCAGCAGTCCCAGCGGGAGTCTTGGGAATGAGCAGTTCTTC; CDR3: CASSPSGSLGNEQFF
size: .; D: .; V: TRBV5-6; J: TRBJ2-7; DNA: TGTGCCAGCAGCTTGGGGACAGTAACCTACGAGCAGTACTTC; CDR3: CASSLGTVTYEQYF
size: .; D: TRBD1; V: TRBV27; J: TRBJ1-5; DNA: TGTGCCAGCAGGGGACAGCCCAATCAGCCCCAGCATTTT; CDR3: CASRGQPNQPQHF
size: .; D: TRBD2; V: TRBV7-9; J: TRBJ2-3; DNA: TGTGCCAGCAGCCCACTAGCGGGGGGTGGAGATACGCAGTATTTT; CDR3: CASSPLAGGGDTQYF
size: .; D: TRBD2; V: TRBV7-2; J: TRBJ2-2; DNA: TGTGCCAGCAGCACCCCCCTAGCGGGGGGGAACACCGGGGAGCTGTTTTTT; CDR3: CASSTPLAGGNTGELFF
size: .; D: .; V: TRBV7-8; J: TRBJ2-1; DNA: TGTGCCAGCAGCTTAGGGCATACCAACAATGAGCAGTTCTTC; CDR3: CASSLGHTNNEQFF
size: .; D: TRBD1; V: TRBV4-1; J: TRBJ1-2; DNA: TGCGCCAGCAGCCAAGTTGGGACAGACCATGGCTACACCTTC; CDR3: CASSQVGTDHGYTF
size: .; D: TRBD1; V: TRBV9; J: TRBJ1-1; DNA: TGTGCCAGCAGTACACAGGGGGGAGGTGAAGCTTTCTTT; CDR3: CASSTQGGGEAFF
size: .; D: .; V: TRBV7-8; J: TRBJ2-7; DNA: TGTGCCAGCACCTACCTCACGGGGGAGGTCGCGTACGAGCAGTACTTC; CDR3: CASTYLTGEVAYEQYF
size: .; D: .; V: TRBV6-6; J: TRBJ1-4; DNA: TGTGCCAGCAGTTATCCAGGGACTAATGAAAAACTGTTTTTT; CDR3: CASSYPGTNEKLFF
size: .; D: .; V: TRBV6-5; J: TRBJ2-1; DNA: TGTGCCAGCAGTTACTCGGAGGGGGCGCCTCATTATGAGCAGTTCTTC; CDR3: CASSYSEGAPHYEQFF
size: .; D: .; V: TRBV28; J: TRBJ1-2; DNA: TGTGCCAGCACCCCCGGGGAAAGGGCCCCTAACTATGGCTACACCTTC; CDR3: CASTPGERAPNYGYTF
size: .; D: TRBD2; V: TRBV18; J: TRBJ2-1; DNA: TGTGCCAGCTCACCAAGTCCTACTAGCGACTCCTACAATGAGCAGTTCTTC; CDR3: CASSPSPTSDSYNEQFF
size: .; D: .; V: TRBV11-3; J: TRBJ2-7; DNA: TGTGCCAGCAGCTTGGGAGGAGTGGGGAGCGAGCAGTACTTC; CDR3: CASSLGGVGSEQYF
size: .; D: .; V: TRBV13; J: TRBJ1-5; DNA: TGTGCCAGCAGTCTTGGGAGGGCGAGCAATCAGCCCCAGCATTTT; CDR3: CASSLGRASNQPQHF
size: .; D: .; V: TRBV28; J: TRBJ2-7; DNA: TGTGCCAGCAGCGTAAGGGGTGCCTACGAGCAGTACTTC; CDR3: CASSVRGAYEQYF
size: .; D: .; V: TRBV30; J: TRBJ1-1; DNA: TGTGCCTGGACCCCTGAGGGAGCCACTGAAGCTTTCTTT; CDR3: CAWTPEGATEAFF
size: .; D: .; V: TRBV29-1; J: TRBJ1-2; DNA: TGCAGCGTTGAGGACAGCAACTATGGCTACACCTTC; CDR3: CSVEDSNYGYTF
size: .; D: .; V: TRBV29-1; J: TRBJ2-7; DNA: TGCAGCGTTGAATTACCCAGCTCCTACGAGCAGTACTTC; CDR3: CSVELPSSYEQYF
size: .; D: .; V: TRBV28; J: TRBJ2-1; DNA: TGTGCCAGCACCTCCGGACTTACGAGCTCCTACAATGAGCAGTTCTTC; CDR3: CASTSGLTSSYNEQFF
size: once; D: .; V: TRBV29-1; J: TRBJ1-1; DNA: TGCAGCGTTGAACAGGGGATGAACACTGAAGCTTTCTTT; CDR3: CSVEQGMNTEAFF
size: once; D: TRBD1; V: TRBV30; J: TRBJ1-1; DNA: TGTGCCTCGAAGAGGGACAGGGTCTTGGACACTGAAGCTTTCTTT; CDR3: CASKRDRVLDTEAFF
size: once; D: TRBD2; V: TRBV9; J: TRBJ2-2; DNA: TGTGCCAGCAGCGTAGGGAGCGGGGGGGCCGTCGGGGAGCTGTTTTTT; CDR3: CASSVGSGGAVGELFF
size: .; D: .; V: TRBV21-1; J: TRBJ1-4; DNA: TGTGCCAGCAGCAAAGCCCCCTGCGGGGGATCGTTTCCAACTAATGAAAAACTGTTTTTT; CDR3: CASSKAPCGGSFPTNEKLFF
size: few; D: .; V: TRBV18; J: TRBJ1-1; DNA: TGTGCCAGCTCACCACTTGCAGGGTTGAACACTGAAGCTTTCTTT; CDR3: CASSPLAGLNTEAFF
size: .; D: TRBD2; V: TRBV27; J: TRBJ2-1; DNA: TGTGCCAGCAGTTCTGCGCTAGCGGGGATACCAAATGAGCAGTTCTTC; CDR3: CASSSALAGIPNEQFF
size: .; D: TRBD2; V: TRBV7-3; J: TRBJ2-3; DNA: TGTGCCAGCAGCTGGACTAGCGCTAGCACAGATACGCAGTATTTT; CDR3: CASSWTSASTDTQYF
size: .; D: .; V: TRBV5-4; J: TRBJ2-1; DNA: TGTGCCACAGGGGCGGGCAGCTCCTACAATGAGCAGTTCTTC; CDR3: CATGAGSSYNEQFF
size: few; D: TRBD2; V: TRBV5-1; J: TRBJ2-1; DNA: TGCGCCAGCAGCTTGGGACCGGGACTATACAATGAGCAGTTCTTC; CDR3: CASSLGPGLYNEQFF